This T cell receptor (beta chain) was sequenced for a study of T cells in Graves' hyperthyroidism and ophthalmopathy. Unmatched junction bases numbered 9, after V lost 5 bases and J lost 4 bases. This CDR3 has 16 residues. General study points: From stable hyperthyroidism, ophthalmopathy was separated by a 13 V-J model.

This clonotype was seen many times. The antigen remains unidentified. Ophthalmopathy cases met thresholds of Clinical Activity Score at least 3, NOSPECS grade at least 4 and duration under 3 months. Amplified regions were TCR beta CDR3 sequences from RNA transcripts. The study used the HTBI primer set for a first-round RT-PCR of the TCR CDR3. TCRdb reprocessed the multiplex PCR reads via MiXCR and lists one record per CDR3 protein. The data show fewer than 650,000 distinct CDR3 sequences, with 14% seen just once and around 7% held by the top ten. The specimen was blood. The receptor comes from a woman aged 18 to 35 with Graves' ophthalmopathy. The V call is TRBV12-3 or TRBV12-4, the J call TRBJ2-7; 12 bases are shared with TRBD2. CDR3 DNA sequence: TGTGCCAGCAGTCAAGGGACTAGCGGGCGAGATTACGAGCAGTACTTC. Protein sequence: CASSQGTSGRDYEQYF.